The 14 T cell receptor beta chains below all came from one sample that was sequenced in a study of T cell responses to AZD1222 COVID-19 vaccine listed by TCRdb under 2021. Library preparation was by the immunoSEQ multiplex PCR assay. Here the immuneACCESS table is served through TCRdb, limited to in-frame sequences with V and J called. Missing clones are a known gap in these copies; in checked studies unresolved V genes cover under half, and the rest lacks a known reason. For this sample the table gives around 130,000 clones, of which just over 85% were detected only once. The ten largest clones add up to 9% to 15% of the sample. The time point label of this sample denotes: baseline before first vaccination. The sequences come from peripheral blood, collected on day 0 of AZD1222 vaccination. The receptors here all came from an adult in good health.

The rearrangement links TRBV29-1 to TRBJ2-7; D not resolved. CDR1 is SQVTM, CDR2 ANQGSEA, per germline. V was cut by 5 bases and J by 2 bases, with 7 bases left in between. This CDR3 has 11 residues. The CDR3 region is CSVLSTYEQYF. CDR3 coding DNA: TGCAGCGTTTTAAGTACCTACGAGCAGTACTTC.

The chain carries TRBV27 and TRBJ1-3; possible D gene TRBD1, 5 bases. Germline V gene sequence: CDR1 MNHEY, CDR2 SMNVEV (reference sequence). This CDR3 is 18 amino acids long. V was clipped by 5 bases and J by 3 bases, with 23 bases between them. DNA for the CDR3: TGTGCCAGCAGTCGAAAGCCAAATTGGGGCTCTGGTGGAAACACCATATATTTT. Its translation: CASSRKPNWGSGGNTIYF.

The chain couples TRBV2 to TRBJ1-3; D gene ambiguous. CDR3 size: 15 residues. V lost 1 base to trimming and J lost 0 bases, with 7 bases between them. Germline lookup yields CDR1 SNHLY and CDR2 FYNNEI. The CDR3 protein is CASSEEGVSGNTIYF. The CDR3 region has the DNA TGTGCCAGCAGTGAAGAGGGAGTCTCTGGAAACACCATATATTTT.

The chain employs TRBV2 and TRBJ2-5; 7 bases map to TRBD2. V shed 10 bases and J 2 bases; nucleotides not matched to a gene: 4. Germline V gives CDR1 SNHLY, CDR2 FYNNEI. The CDR3 loop spans 12 amino acids. CDR3 nucleotides: TGTGCCACCCGGGAGGATCAAGAGACCCAGTACTTC. It yields the protein CATREDQETQYF.

This clone was seen a single time. The chain joins TRBV7-2 to TRBJ1-2; possibly TRBD1 for D (5 bases). The CDR3 is 15 amino acids. V shed 5 bases and J shed 4 bases, with 17 bases lying between them. The germline gives CDR1 SGHTA, CDR2 FQGNSA. The CDR3 DNA sequence: TGTGCCAGCAGCCCCCGGGTGGGGGGTAGCTATGGCTACACCTTC. Translating it yields CASSPRVGGSYGYTF.

V usage is TRBV29-1 and J usage is TRBJ1-2; a possible D gene is TRBD1 (5 bases). This CDR3 has 13 amino acids. CDR1 is SQVTM and CDR2 is ANQGSEA in the germline V gene. The V end was cut by 6 bases, the J end by 3 bases, with 14 bases between. The CDR3 here is CSVPSRGDYGYTF. CDR3 DNA: TGCAGCGTCCCCTCGCGGGGGGACTATGGCTACACCTTC.

CDR3: CASSYRGLASSYEQYF. In DNA form, the CDR3 reads TGTGCCAGCAGTTACAGGGGGCTAGCGAGTTCCTACGAGCAGTACTTC. The V and J genes are TRBV6-2 or TRBV6-3 and TRBJ2-7; TRBD1 is a possible D gene (7 bases). Germline V gives CDR1 MNHEY, CDR2 SVGEGT. V gave up 2 bases and J gave up 1 base, with 15 bases separating them. CDR3 length equals 16 residues.

This chain connects TRBV28 to TRBJ2-1; 8 bases line up with TRBD1. Germline CDR1 MDHEN, CDR2 SYDVKM. The CDR3 has 14 amino acids. J was trimmed by 9 bases and V by 4 bases; bases with no gene match: 8. The CDR3 region is CASSSGTGTGEQFF. CDR3 sequence (DNA): TGTGCCAGCAGTTCCGGGACAGGTACGGGTGAGCAGTTCTTC.

The chain is built from TRBV19 and TRBJ2-3, with a weak D call TRBD2 (5 bases). CDR3 length: 14 residues. Germline V gene lookup returns CDR1 LNHDA and CDR2 SQIVND (reference sequence). V lost 1 base and J 5 bases, leaving 10 bases between the germline ends. The CDR3 reads CASSIGLARDTQYF. The CDR3 region has the DNA TGTGCCAGTAGTATAGGGCTAGCAAGAGATACGCAGTATTTT.

CDR3 sequence (DNA): TGCGCCAGCAGCCAAGACCGGACAGGAGGCTATGGCTACACCTTC. Its protein is CASSQDRTGGYGYTF. The rearrangement links TRBV4-3 to TRBJ1-2; TRBD1 agrees at 7 bases. The V gene end was trimmed by 0 bases and the J gene end by 4 bases; junction bases not matched to a gene: 5. The CDR3 is 15 residues long. Germline V gives CDR1 LGHNA, CDR2 YSLEER.

The rearrangement uses TRBV6-5 and TRBJ1-1; the D gene is possibly TRBD1 (5 bases). Germline-derived CDR1 and CDR2 are MNHEY and SVGAGI. The V gene lost 6 bases and the J gene lost 2 bases, with 13 bases spanning the gap. The CDR3 covers 14 residues. The DNA of the CDR3 is TGTGCCAGCAGCCACACGAGGGGTAACACTGAAGCTTTCTTT. Its protein product is CASSHTRGNTEAFF.

This clone was recorded a few times. This sequence joins TRBV6-2 or TRBV6-3 and TRBJ2-7; tentatively, D is TRBD1 (5 bases). Trimming left V 0 bases short and J 5 bases short, with 26 bases between. This CDR3 has 19 amino acids. Germline V lookup: CDR1 MNHEY, CDR2 SVGEGT. CDR3 amino acids: CASSYSHMALGKGPHEQYF. The CDR3 DNA sequence: TGTGCCAGCAGTTACTCGCACATGGCTCTGGGTAAGGGGCCCCACGAGCAGTACTTC.

This clone is a singleton in its sample. The chain recombines TRBV10-3 with TRBJ1-5; a weak D match, TRBD1 (6 bases). This CDR3 spans 13 amino acids. V lost 7 bases and J 0 bases, leaving 7 bases between the germline ends. CDR1 is ENHRY and CDR2 is SYGVKD in the germline V gene. The CDR3 DNA reads TGTGCCATCAAGGGGGATAGCAATCAGCCCCAGCATTTT. This sequence encodes CAIKGDSNQPQHF.

J is TRBJ2-2 and V is TRBV29-1; D call uncertain. The CDR3 extends over 14 amino acids. CDR1 and CDR2 (germline): SQVTM, ANQGSEA. Trimming pared 0 bases from V and 6 bases from J, leaving 11 bases between. This chain's CDR3 is CSVEDGPGPGELFF. The CDR3 DNA reads TGCAGCGTTGAAGATGGGCCGGGCCCCGGGGAGCTGTTTTTT.